This TCR beta chain was profiled in a study of blood T cells in healthy people across ages. Findings of the study overall: Getting older went along with TCR beta diversity per million T cells dropping roughly linearly. Unsorted PBMCs prevented conclusive naive versus antigen-experienced comparison.

PBMCs numbering at least 6 million were isolated per sample. Extractions gave at least 5.5 micrograms of total RNA per sample. The table lists this clonotype with many counts. Its antigen is still unknown. Combining a sample-barcoded 5' primer with a J-beta primer mix, a second PCR ran for roughly 6 to 11 cycles. TCRdb itself ran the 5' RACE reads through MiXCR, one entry per CDR3 protein. The sample includes over 950,000 distinct CDR3 sequences, 35% to 40% of them seen just once. The V end was cut by 0 bases, the J end by 3 bases, with 9 bases between. Germline assignment: CDR1 LGHNA and CDR2 YNFKEQ. The CDR3 spans 15 residues.

V usage is TRBV4-2 and J usage is TRBJ1-5; no clear D. The receptor was isolated from a man younger than 35 in good health. The sample was blood. The CDR3 sequence: CASSQDWTNNQPQHF. In nucleotides, the CDR3 is TGTGCCAGCAGCCAAGATTGGACGAACAATCAGCCCCAGCATTTT.